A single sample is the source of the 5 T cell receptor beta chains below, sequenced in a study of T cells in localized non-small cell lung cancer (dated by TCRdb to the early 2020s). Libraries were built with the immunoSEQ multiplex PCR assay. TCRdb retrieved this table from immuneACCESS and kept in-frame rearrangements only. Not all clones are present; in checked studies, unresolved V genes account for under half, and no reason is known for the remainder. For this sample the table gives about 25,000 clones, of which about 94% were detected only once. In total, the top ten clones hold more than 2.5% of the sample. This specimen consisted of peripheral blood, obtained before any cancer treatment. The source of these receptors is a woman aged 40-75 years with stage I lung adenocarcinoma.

DNA of the CDR3: TGTGCCAGCAGTTTACTAGGAACTATCAAAAACATTCAGTACTTC. Its translation: CASSLLGTIKNIQYF. The chain joins TRBV28 to TRBJ2-4, with D uncertain. Germline V gene data show CDR1 as MDHEN and CDR2 as SYDVKM. V gave up 2 bases and J gave up 3 bases, with 11 bases separating them. The CDR3 has 15 residues.

The CDR3, as DNA: TGTGCCAGCAGTGAAGGTCGGGCACTAGCGGGAGGATGGGCGGAGACCCAGTACTTC. Translation gives CASSEGRALAGGWAETQYF. This chain links TRBV2 with TRBJ2-5; TRBD2 matches 12 bases. J was trimmed by 5 bases and V by 1 base; bases with no gene match: 14. Germline assignment: CDR1 SNHLY and CDR2 FYNNEI. CDR3 length: 19 residues.

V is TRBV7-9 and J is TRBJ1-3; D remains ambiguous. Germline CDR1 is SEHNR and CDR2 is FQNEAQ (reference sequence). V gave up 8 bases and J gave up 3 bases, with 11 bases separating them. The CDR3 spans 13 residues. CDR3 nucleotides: TGTGCCAGCTTCAGAGTTGGTGGAAACACCATATATTTT. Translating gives CASFRVGGNTIYF.

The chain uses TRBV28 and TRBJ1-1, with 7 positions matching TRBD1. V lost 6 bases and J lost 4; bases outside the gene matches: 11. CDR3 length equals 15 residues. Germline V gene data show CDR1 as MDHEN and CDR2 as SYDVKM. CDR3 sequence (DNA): TGTGCCAGCAGCGTCCCCTACGAGGGGGCCACTGAAGCTTTCTTT. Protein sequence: CASSVPYEGATEAFF.

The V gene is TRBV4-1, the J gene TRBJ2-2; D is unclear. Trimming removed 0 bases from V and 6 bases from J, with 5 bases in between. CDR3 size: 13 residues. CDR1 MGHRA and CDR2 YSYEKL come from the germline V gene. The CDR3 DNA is TGCGCCAGCAGCCAAGAAAACGCCGGGGAGCTGTTTTTT. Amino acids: CASSQENAGELFF.